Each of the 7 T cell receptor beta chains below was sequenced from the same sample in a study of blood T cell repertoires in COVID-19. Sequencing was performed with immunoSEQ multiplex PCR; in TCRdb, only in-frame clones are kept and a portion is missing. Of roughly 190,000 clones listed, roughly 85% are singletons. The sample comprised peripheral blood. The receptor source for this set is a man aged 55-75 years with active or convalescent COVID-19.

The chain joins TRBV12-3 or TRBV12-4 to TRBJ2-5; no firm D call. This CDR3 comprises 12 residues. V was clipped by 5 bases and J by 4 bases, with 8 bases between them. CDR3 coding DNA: TGTGCCAGCAGTGCTCCAGGAGAGACCCAGTACTTC. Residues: CASSAPGETQYF.

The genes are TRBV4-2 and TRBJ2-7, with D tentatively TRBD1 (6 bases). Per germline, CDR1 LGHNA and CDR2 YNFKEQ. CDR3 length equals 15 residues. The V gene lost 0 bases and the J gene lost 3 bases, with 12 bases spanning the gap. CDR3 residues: CASSQDRGHLYEQYF. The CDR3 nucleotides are TGTGCCAGCAGCCAAGATCGGGGACACCTCTACGAGCAGTACTTC.

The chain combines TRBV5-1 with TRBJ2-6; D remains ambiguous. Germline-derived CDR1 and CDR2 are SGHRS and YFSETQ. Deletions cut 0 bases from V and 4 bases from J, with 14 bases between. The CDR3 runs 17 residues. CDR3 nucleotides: TGCGCCAGCAGCTTGGACCACCGGGTCTCGGGGGCCAACGTCCTGACTTTC. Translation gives CASSLDHRVSGANVLTF.

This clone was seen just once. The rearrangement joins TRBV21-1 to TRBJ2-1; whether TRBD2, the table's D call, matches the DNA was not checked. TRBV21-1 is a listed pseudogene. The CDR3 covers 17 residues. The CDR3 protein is CASSKSVRGGLRNEQFF. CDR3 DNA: TGTGCCAGCAGCAAATCGGTACGGGGGGGCCTTCGGAATGAGCAGTTCTTC.

The CDR3 nucleotides are TGCGCCAGCAGCGAGGAACGAGTTCAGGGGGGTTACAATGAGCAGTTCTTC. This translates into CASSEERVQGGYNEQFF. The rearrangement joins TRBV5-1 to TRBJ2-1; possibly TRBD1 for D (7 bases). Germline CDR1 and CDR2: SGHRS and YFSETQ. The CDR3 covers 17 residues. V was cut by 4 bases and J by 4 bases, with 21 bases left in between.

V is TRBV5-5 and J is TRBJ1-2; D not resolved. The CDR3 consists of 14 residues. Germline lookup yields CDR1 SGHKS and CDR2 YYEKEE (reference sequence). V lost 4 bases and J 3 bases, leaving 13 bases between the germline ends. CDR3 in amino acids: CASSPGVTYYGYTF. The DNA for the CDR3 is TGTGCCAGCAGCCCCGGGGTTACTTACTATGGCTACACCTTC.

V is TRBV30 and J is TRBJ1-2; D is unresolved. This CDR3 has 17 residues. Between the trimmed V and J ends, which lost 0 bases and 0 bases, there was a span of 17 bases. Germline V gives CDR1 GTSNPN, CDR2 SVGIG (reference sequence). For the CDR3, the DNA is TGTGCCTGGAGTGTACTTTTCTTGAGTCCAACTAACTATGGCTACACCTTC. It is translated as CAWSVLFLSPTNYGYTF.